This T cell receptor beta chain was sequenced for a study of cytomegalovirus exposure and HLA in healthy donors. Primers: 60 Vbeta forward and 13 Jbeta reverse. Repertoires were generated with immunoSEQ multiplex PCR, while TCRdb's copy carries only in-frame clones and drops some. This sample has roughly 150,000 clones; 55% to 70% occur once, and the top ten carry less than 3.5%. The germline gives CDR1 MRHNA, CDR2 SNTAGT. Trimming cost V 6 bases and J 2 bases, with 7 bases left between them. This CDR3 contains 12 residues. Sequencing used PBMCs. The chain joins TRBV6-4 to TRBJ2-5; D ambiguous. This TCR was sampled from a woman in her 30s in good health and CMV-seropositive. CDR3 coding DNA: TGTGCCAGCAGCACATCACAAGAGACCCAGTACTTC. It yields the protein CASSTSQETQYF.